Below are 17 T cell receptor beta chains sequenced from a single sample in a study of blood T cell repertoires in COVID-19. Produced via immunoSEQ multiplex PCR; TCRdb's table is partial and in-frame only. This table has about 100,000 clones, about 80% appearing once. The sequenced sample was peripheral blood. Source of these receptors: a man between 70 and 80 years old with active or convalescent COVID-19.

The gene calls are TRBV19 and TRBJ2-3; 8 nucleotides line up with TRBD1. Germline V CDR1 and CDR2: LNHDA, SQIVND (reference sequence). The CDR3 spans 16 residues. Losses at the gene ends were 1 base for V and 4 bases for J; bases not matched to a gene: 7. The CDR3 DNA sequence: TGTGCCAGTAGTATAGCCGCAGGGGGCGTCGCAGATACGCAGTATTTT. Translated: CASSIAAGGVADTQYF.

The rearrangement joins TRBV10-3 to TRBJ2-2, with a weak D call TRBD2 (6 bases). The V gene lost 4 bases and the J gene lost 5 bases, with 8 bases spanning the gap. There are 13 residues in the CDR3. Germline-derived CDR1 and CDR2 are ENHRY and SYGVKD. Here the CDR3 DNA reads TGTGCCATCAGTGCGGGAGTAACCGGGGAGCTGTTTTTT. It specifies CAISAGVTGELFF.

This clone occurred once. V is TRBV20-1 and J is TRBJ1-2; D remains ambiguous. Germline loops: CDR1 DFQATT, CDR2 SNEGSKA (reference sequence). The CDR3 runs to 11 residues. Trimming pared 1 base from V and 11 bases from J, leaving 11 bases between. The CDR3 DNA reads TGCAGTGCTAGAGTTCCTAGCGGTTACACCTTC. Protein sequence: CSARVPSGYTF.

CDR3 nucleotides: TGTGCCAGCAGTGTTTCCGGGACTAGCGGGGAATTCCAAGAGACCCAGTACTTC. Its translation: CASSVSGTSGEFQETQYF. The chain recombines TRBV6-2 or TRBV6-3 with TRBJ2-5; 13 nucleotides match TRBD2. J gave up 1 base and V 5 bases, and 10 bases lay outside the gene matches. The germline gives CDR1 MNHEY, CDR2 SVGEGT. This CDR3 has 18 residues.

The chain is built from TRBV15 and TRBJ2-7, with 8 bases aligning to TRBD1. CDR1 is LNHNV and CDR2 is YYDKDF in the germline V gene (reference sequence). The CDR3 sequence is 14 residues long. Trimming at V came to 3 bases and at J to 6 bases, leaving 7 bases not matched to a gene. The CDR3 coding sequence is TGTGCCACCAGCAGGGGCTTCAGGGGGCGCGAGCAGTACTTC. Residues: CATSRGFRGREQYF. Full variable domain (missing parts from reference TRBV15 and TRBJ2-7): DAMVIQNPRYQVTQFGKPVTLSCSQTLNHNVMYWYQQKSSQAPKLLFHYYDKDFNNEADTPDNFQSRRPNTSFCFLDIRSPGLGDTAMYLCATSRGFRGREQYFGPGTRLTVT.

This sequence joins TRBV3-1 (or the pseudogene TRBV3-2) and TRBJ1-1; no reliable D call. The V and J ends lost 3 bases and 4 bases respectively, with 18 bases between them. The CDR3 is 16 amino acids. From germline, CDR1 is LGHDT and CDR2 YNNKEL (reference sequence). CDR3 residues: CASSHPRTREGTEAFF. CDR3 nucleotides: TGTGCCAGCAGCCATCCACGGACCCGAGAGGGCACTGAAGCTTTCTTT.

This rearrangement joins TRBV29-1 to TRBJ2-3, with 12 positions matching TRBD2. Germline-derived CDR1 and CDR2 are SQVTM and ANQGSEA. The length of the CDR3 is 17 residues. The V and J ends lost 3 bases and 1 base, in that order; junction bases with no gene match: 8. The CDR3 reads CSVDTLAGGLGTDTQYF. CDR3 coding DNA: TGCAGCGTTGATACGCTAGCGGGGGGGCTGGGCACAGATACGCAGTATTTT.

The rearrangement uses TRBV2 and TRBJ2-7; TRBD1 matches 11 bases. The CDR3 runs 15 residues. Germline loops: CDR1 SNHLY, CDR2 FYNNEI. The V gene end was trimmed by 7 bases and the J gene end by 5 bases; junction bases not matched to a gene: 10. This CDR3 is CASTTGQGALNEQYF. The CDR3, as DNA: TGTGCCAGCACTACCGGACAGGGGGCGCTTAACGAGCAGTACTTC.

V gene TRBV5-6 combines with J gene TRBJ1-6; D is unresolved. Germline V lookup: CDR1 SGHDT, CDR2 YYEEEE. V was cut by 0 bases and J by 8 bases, with 6 bases left in between. The CDR3 covers 13 residues. In DNA form, the CDR3 reads TGTGCCAGCAGCTTGGCTCTAGATTCACCCCTCCACTTT. Translation: CASSLALDSPLHF.

The gene calls are TRBV6-5 and TRBJ2-1, with TRBD2 identical over 12 bases. Germline values: CDR1 MNHEY, CDR2 SVGAGI. V gave up 8 bases and J gave up 10 bases; unmatched junction bases: 9. The CDR3 loop spans 14 amino acids. CDR3 sequence reads: CASLRTSGIGEQFF. The CDR3 DNA reads as TGTGCCAGCCTGCGGACTAGCGGGATAGGGGAGCAGTTCTTC.

The chain combines TRBV30 with TRBJ2-3, with 8 bases fitting TRBD1. Germline V gives CDR1 GTSNPN, CDR2 SVGIG (reference sequence). V gave up 3 bases and J gave up 3 bases; unmatched junction bases: 8. This CDR3 spans 15 amino acids. CDR3 nucleotides: TGTGCCTGGAGCGGTCCGGGACAGGAAACAGATACGCAGTATTTT. Protein: CAWSGPGQETDTQYF.

This chain joins TRBV2 and TRBJ2-5; D might be TRBD1 (5 bases). Germline lookup yields CDR1 SNHLY and CDR2 FYNNEI. Trimming took off 6 bases at V and 4 bases at J, with 12 bases between the two ends. The CDR3 spans 13 residues. The CDR3 region is CASRGRVGETQYF. The CDR3, as DNA: TGTGCCAGCAGGGGGCGCGTGGGAGAGACCCAGTACTTC.

The chain links TRBV30 to TRBJ1-4; TRBD1 might be the D (6 bases). Per the germline V gene, CDR1 is GTSNPN and CDR2 is SVGIG (reference sequence). V was clipped by 4 bases and J by 7 bases, with 10 bases between them. This CDR3 comprises 12 residues. Here the CDR3 DNA reads TGTGCCTGGACCCCCAGGGGTGAAAAACTGTTTTTT. Amino acids: CAWTPRGEKLFF.

This clone was detected once. V gene TRBV6-6 combines with J gene TRBJ2-7; TRBD2 might be the D (6 bases). CDR3 size: 15 residues. Trimming stripped 6 bases from V and 0 bases from J, with 15 bases between. From germline, CDR1 is MNHNY and CDR2 SVGAGI (reference sequence). CDR3 in DNA: TGTGCCAGCAGATCCGGGACTTTAACCTCCTACGAGCAGTACTTC. Its translation: CASRSGTLTSYEQYF.

J is TRBJ2-1 and V is TRBV5-4, with 8 bases matching TRBD2. The CDR3 consists of 14 residues. CDR1 and CDR2 (germline): SGHNT, YYREEE (reference sequence). The J segment lost 6 bases and the V segment lost 0 bases, leaving 2 bases of the junction unmatched. The CDR3 region is CASSLETSGNEQFF. CDR3 coding DNA: TGTGCCAGCAGCTTGGAAACTAGCGGCAATGAGCAGTTCTTC.

The CDR3 nucleotides read TGTGCCAGCATTCGGGACAGGCCAAATGAGCAGTTCTTC. Translated: CASIRDRPNEQFF. V gene TRBV12-3 or TRBV12-4 combines with J gene TRBJ2-1; TRBD1 aligns across 8 bases. Losses at the gene ends were 7 bases for V and 7 bases for J; bases not matched to a gene: 6. This CDR3 is built from 13 residues.

The genes are TRBV7-2 and TRBJ2-7, with no clear D. The V end was cut by 5 bases, the J end by 8 bases, with 13 bases between. The CDR3 runs 12 residues. The germline gives CDR1 SGHTA, CDR2 FQGNSA. DNA of the CDR3: TGTGCCAGCAGCCCCAGTGGTGGTAAGCAGTACTTC. It is translated as CASSPSGGKQYF.